This passage covers 14 T cell receptor beta chains from one sample sequenced in a study of molecular identifiers for immune sequencing clone quantification. TCRdb fed the PCR reads into MiXCR, producing one record per CDR3 protein. The profile shows 460,000 or so distinct CDR3 sequences, about 21% of them singletons. The sequenced sample consisted of naive CD8+ T cells from blood, with Jurkat cell RNA spiked in. Noted subset: FACS-sorted CD8+CD4-CCR7+CD45RA+ naive T cells. These receptors were obtained from a human donor in good health. Some libraries in this study had Jurkat cell RNA spiked in.

Concerning this clonotype itself: Just one base apart from a much larger clone, this may be a read error. The conserved final phenylalanine or tryptophan is absent from the CDR3, which likely points to a read error. V gene TRBV12-3 or TRBV12-4 combines with J gene TRBJ2-1, with TRBD2 identical over 10 bases. The J segment lost 0 bases and the V segment lost 6 bases, leaving 8 bases of the junction unmatched. The CDR3 is 17 residues long. The CDR3 DNA follows: TGTGCCAGCAGCCCTAGCGGGAGCTGGAGCTCCTACAATGAGCAGTTCTAC. Its translation: CASSPSGSWSSYNEQFY.

This clonotype was recorded at least ten times. V usage is TRBV14 and J usage is TRBJ2-7; a possible D gene is TRBD1 (6 bases). V was shortened by 0 bases and J by 7 bases, with 10 bases between the two germline ends. Germline values: CDR1 SGHDN, CDR2 FVKESK. CDR3 size: 13 residues. This CDR3 is CASSQDRGREQYF. The CDR3 coding sequence is TGTGCCAGCAGCCAAGATAGGGGGAGAGAGCAGTACTTC. The complete variable domain, with remaining parts taken from reference TRBV14 and TRBJ2-7, reads EAGVTQFPSHSVIEKGQTVTLRCDPISGHDNLYWYRRVMGKEIKFLLHFVKESKQDESGMPNNRFLAERTGGTYSTLKVQPAELEDSGVYFCASSQDRGREQYFGPGTRLTVT.

Only a few counts were recorded for this clonotype. The chain couples TRBV20-1 to TRBJ1-1; D is uncertain. V was cut by 1 base and J by 7 bases, with 25 bases left in between. The length of the CDR3 is 17 residues. CDR1 and CDR2 (germline): DFQATT, SNEGSKA (reference sequence). CDR3: CSARAPHGLRTTFEAFF. The CDR3 coding sequence is TGCAGTGCTAGAGCTCCACATGGGTTGCGGACCACCTTTGAAGCTTTCTTT.

This clonotype was recorded many times. V usage is TRBV29-1 and J usage is TRBJ2-4; possibly TRBD1 for D (6 bases). Germline lookup yields CDR1 SQVTM and CDR2 ANQGSEA. The CDR3 length is 15 residues. V was shortened by 6 bases and J by 9 bases, with 24 bases between the two germline ends. This CDR3 is CSVEPLLLQGGIQYF. The CDR3 DNA sequence: TGCAGCGTGGAGCCACTCCTATTACAGGGTGGCATTCAGTACTTC.

The chain links TRBV19 to TRBJ2-7, with TRBD2 matching over 8 bases. The CDR3 covers 13 residues. V trimming: 6 bases; J trimming: 3 bases; junction bases outside the gene matches: 4. Germline CDR1 LNHDA, CDR2 SQIVND (reference sequence). CDR3 sequence reads: CASRRGGFYEQYF. The CDR3 DNA reads as TGTGCCAGTAGGCGCGGGGGGTTCTACGAGCAGTACTTC.

This clonotype showed up just a few times. The chain combines TRBV20-1 with TRBJ2-3, with 10 bases fitting TRBD2. V was pared by 0 bases and J by 1 base, with 7 bases of the junction left unmatched. This CDR3 is built from 17 residues. Germline V CDR1 and CDR2: DFQATT, SNEGSKA (reference sequence). DNA for the CDR3: TGCAGTGCTAGAGATATCGAGCGGGGGGGCGGCACAGATACGCAGTATTTT. This gives the protein CSARDIERGGGTDTQYF.

This clonotype was observed a handful of times. This chain connects TRBV9 to TRBJ2-7; D tentatively reads TRBD1 or TRBD2 (5 bases each). Germline V gene lookup returns CDR1 SGDLS and CDR2 YYNGEE. This CDR3 is built from 16 residues. V lost 4 bases and J lost 5, with 22 bases in between. The DNA of the CDR3 is TGTGCCAGCAGCCGGGTGGGAGAGGGGCCGAAGAACGAGCAGTACTTC. Translation gives CASSRVGEGPKNEQYF.

CDR3 coding DNA: TGTGCCAGCAGTTACTCGACGAATTTACGGCAGGGCGTTGCCTATGGCTACACCTTC. The encoded protein is CASSYSTNLRQGVAYGYTF. The chain joins TRBV6-2 or TRBV6-3 to TRBJ1-2; the D gene is possibly TRBD1 (5 bases). The CDR3 loop spans 19 amino acids. Germline CDR1 reads MNHEY; CDR2 reads SVGEGT. Trimming stripped 0 bases from V and 4 bases from J, with 24 bases between.

Remarks on this clonotype: A read error is possible here, since a much larger clone lies one base away. The chain has TRBV7-9 and TRBJ2-7; the D is unclear. The CDR3 spans 13 residues. Germline CDR1 reads SEHNR; CDR2 reads FQNEAQ (reference sequence). CDR3 DNA sequence: TGTGCCAGCAGCCCGAGCGCGAGGTACGAGCGGTACTTC. It codes for CASSPSARYERYF. Drawing the rest from reference TRBV7-9 and TRBJ2-7, the complete variable domain is DTGVSQNPRHKITKRGQNVTFRCDPISEHNRLYWYRQTLGQGPEFLTYFQNEAQLEKSRLLSDRFSAERPKGSFSTLEIQRTEQGDSAMYLCASSPSARYERYFGPGTRLTVT.

Of note for this clonotype: No conserved phenylalanine or tryptophan is present at the end of the CDR3, so a read error is the likely explanation. The V gene is TRBV19, the J gene TRBJ1-1; D is uncertain. This CDR3 has 13 amino acids. Germline-derived CDR1 and CDR2 are LNHDA and SQIVND (reference sequence). V dropped 2 bases and J dropped 0 bases, with 4 bases sitting between them. The CDR3 coding sequence is TGTGCCAGTAGTATATGGATGAACACTGAAGCTTTCTCT. This encodes CASSIWMNTEAFS.

Turning to this clonotype: This CDR3 fails to terminate in the conserved phenylalanine or tryptophan, so it likely reflects a read error. The chain couples TRBV24-1 to TRBJ2-5; tentatively, D is TRBD1 (6 bases). With 7 bases removed from V and 5 bases from J, the gap between germline ends came to 13 bases. In germline, CDR1 is KGHDR, CDR2 SFDVKD. This CDR3 contains 13 residues. The CDR3 DNA reads TGTGCCACCAGCAGGGGCGTGTACGAGACCCAGTACCTC. Translation: CATSRGVYETQYL.

Comments on this clonotype: This may stem from a read error, because a much larger clone lies one nucleotide away. This chain uses TRBV5-6 with TRBJ2-7; 8 bases fit TRBD1. The CDR3 has 16 amino acids. Germline loops: CDR1 SGHDT, CDR2 YYEEEE. V shed 3 bases and J 3 bases; nucleotides not matched to a gene: 11. CDR3 nucleotides: TGTGCCAGCAGCTCGTTTCTCGGGACAGGTAGCTACGAGCAGTACTTC. Its protein is CASSSFLGTGSYEQYF.

This clonotype has a handful of counts. CDR3 region: CSARRARQSSYEQYF. CDR3 bases: TGCAGTGCTCGACGGGCGAGACAGAGCTCCTACGAGCAGTACTTC. The chain combines TRBV20-1 with TRBJ2-7; D is perhaps TRBD1 (5 bases). V was shortened by 5 bases and J by 0 bases, with 17 bases between the two germline ends. This CDR3 region has 15 residues. In germline, CDR1 is DFQATT, CDR2 SNEGSKA (reference sequence).

This rearrangement joins TRBV19 to TRBJ2-4; 7 bases are a match to TRBD2. Germline CDR1 reads LNHDA; CDR2 reads SQIVND (reference sequence). This CDR3 is 15 amino acids long. The V gene end was trimmed by 4 bases and the J gene end by 9 bases; junction bases not matched to a gene: 12. DNA of the CDR3: TGTGCCAGTAGTACCCTAGGCGGGAGTTCTTTCATTCAGTACTTC. It yields the protein CASSTLGGSSFIQYF.